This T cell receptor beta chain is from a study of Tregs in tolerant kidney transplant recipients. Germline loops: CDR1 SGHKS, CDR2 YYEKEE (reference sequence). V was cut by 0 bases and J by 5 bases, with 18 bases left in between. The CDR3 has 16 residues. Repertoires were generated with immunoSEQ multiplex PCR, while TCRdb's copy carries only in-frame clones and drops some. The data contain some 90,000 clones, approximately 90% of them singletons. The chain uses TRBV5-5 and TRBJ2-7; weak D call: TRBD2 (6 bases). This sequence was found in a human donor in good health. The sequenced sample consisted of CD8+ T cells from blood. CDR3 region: CASSLEFVRGIDEQYF. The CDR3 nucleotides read TGTGCCAGCAGCTTGGAGTTCGTGCGGGGTATCGACGAGCAGTACTTC.